These 15 T cell receptor beta chains share one sample of origin, sequenced in a study of blood T cells in healthy people across ages. A second roughly 6 to 12 cycle PCR used barcoded and J-beta primers. Each CDR3 protein gets one entry after TCRdb re-called the 5' RACE reads with MiXCR. The data contain approximately 600,000 distinct CDR3 sequences, roughly 58% of them singletons. The sequencing input was blood. These TCRs come from a man in his fifties or sixties in good health.

V and J are TRBV4-1 and TRBJ1-4, with 7 bases aligning to TRBD1. Germline values: CDR1 MGHRA, CDR2 YSYEKL. V was clipped by 4 bases and J by 3 bases; unmatched bases: 8. CDR3 length: 16 amino acids. The chain's CDR3 is CASSPQRGTANEKLFF. Here the CDR3 DNA reads TGCGCCAGCAGCCCACAGAGGGGGACAGCTAATGAAAAACTGTTTTTT.

This clonotype was seen a few times. The chain couples TRBV6-5 to TRBJ2-3; either TRBD1 or TRBD2 may fit D (5 bases each). The CDR3 extends over 13 amino acids. Germline CDR1 MNHEY, CDR2 SVGAGI. V gave up 7 bases and J gave up 1 base, with 9 bases separating them. CDR3 nucleotide sequence: TGTGCCAGCACCGGGGACGGCACAGATACGCAGTATTTT. Its translation is CASTGDGTDTQYF.

V usage is TRBV5-1 and J usage is TRBJ2-3; D remains ambiguous. The length of the CDR3 is 15 residues. Germline-derived CDR1 and CDR2 are SGHRS and YFSETQ. The V gene lost 0 bases and the J gene lost 1 base, with 9 bases spanning the gap. CDR3 sequence: CASSLEGYRTDTQYF. CDR3 sequence (DNA): TGCGCCAGCAGCTTGGAGGGTTACCGCACAGATACGCAGTATTTT.

The chain links TRBV4-2 to TRBJ1-4, with D perhaps TRBD1 (6 bases). CDR1 LGHNA and CDR2 YNFKEQ come from the germline V gene. The length of the CDR3 is 14 residues. Between the trimmed V and J ends, which lost 8 bases and 2 bases, there was a span of 12 bases. The CDR3 is CASRPGATNEKLFF. The CDR3 DNA follows: TGTGCCAGCCGTCCGGGGGCCACTAATGAAAAACTGTTTTTT.

CDR3 sequence: CASSQGDRAIGNQPQHF. The CDR3 DNA reads as TGCGCCAGCAGCCAAGGGGACAGGGCGATTGGGAATCAGCCCCAGCATTTT. J is TRBJ1-5 and V is TRBV4-1; 9 positions match TRBD1. V shed 1 base, J shed 4 bases, and the junction held 8 bases outside the gene matches. Germline V lookup: CDR1 MGHRA, CDR2 YSYEKL. The CDR3 consists of 17 residues.

The gene calls are TRBV20-1 and TRBJ2-6; unclear D gene. The V gene lost 4 bases and the J gene lost 0 bases, with 4 bases spanning the gap. Germline values: CDR1 DFQATT, CDR2 SNEGSKA (reference sequence). CDR3 length equals 13 residues. This CDR3 is CSAMDSGANVLTF. The CDR3 DNA reads as TGCAGTGCTATGGACTCTGGGGCCAACGTCCTGACTTTC.

V gene TRBV6-1 combines with J gene TRBJ1-2, with 9 bases matching TRBD1. The CDR3 loop spans 13 amino acids. Germline CDR1 is MNHNS and CDR2 is SASEGT. Trimming at V came to 6 bases and at J to 7 bases, leaving 6 bases not matched to a gene. This CDR3 reads CASSRDRDAGYTF. CDR3 DNA: TGTGCCAGCAGCCGGGACAGGGATGCTGGCTACACCTTC.

This clonotype appeared a few times. The chain couples TRBV5-1 to TRBJ2-5; 9 bases agree with TRBD1. The ends lost 4 bases at V and 5 bases at J; junction bases unmatched: 12. The germline V gene has CDR1 SGHRS and CDR2 YFSETQ. The CDR3 is made up of 16 amino acids. CDR3 coding DNA: TGCGCCAGCAGCCCGACGGGACAGGGAACCGGGGAGACCCAGTACTTC. Encoded protein: CASSPTGQGTGETQYF.

The genes are TRBV20-1 and TRBJ2-4; D may be TRBD2 (6 bases). The length of the CDR3 is 14 residues. CDR1 is DFQATT and CDR2 is SNEGSKA in the germline V gene (reference sequence). Trimming removed 1 base at V and 14 bases at J, with 21 bases between. As DNA, the CDR3 is TGCAGTGCTAGAGTCCGTCGAGCGTCGGGAGTCGAGTACTTC. Translated: CSARVRRASGVEYF.

The J gene is TRBJ2-5, the V gene TRBV7-2; weak D call: TRBD1 (6 bases). Germline-derived CDR1 and CDR2 are SGHTA and FQGNSA. This CDR3 has 14 amino acids. The germline V and J ends were trimmed by 6 bases and 2 bases, with 13 bases remaining between them. Written as DNA, the CDR3 is TGTGCCAGCAGGCGACAGGCACTTCAAGAGACCCAGTACTTC. The encoded protein is CASRRQALQETQYF.

This CDR3 reads CSARDQGYGGMETQYF. CDR3 coding DNA: TGCAGTGCTAGAGATCAGGGCTATGGGGGGATGGAGACCCAGTACTTC. This chain connects TRBV20-1 to TRBJ2-5; TRBD2 is a possible D gene (6 bases). CDR1 is DFQATT and CDR2 is SNEGSKA in the germline V gene (reference sequence). The CDR3 loop spans 16 amino acids. The germline V and J ends were trimmed by 0 bases and 5 bases, with 19 bases remaining between them.

This clonotype was seen a few times. The chain employs TRBV7-8 and TRBJ2-7, with D possibly TRBD1 on 6 matching bases. Trimming removed 1 base from V and 2 bases from J, with 18 bases in between. CDR1 and CDR2 (germline): SGHVS, FQNEAQ. This CDR3 contains 17 residues. CDR3 nucleotide sequence: TGTGCCAGCAGCTTAGAGGCTGGGGGCGCGTTTGCCTACGAGCAGTACTTC. It translates to CASSLEAGGAFAYEQYF.

The chain employs TRBV12-5 and TRBJ1-1; D is perhaps TRBD1 (5 bases). This CDR3 is 15 amino acids long. Trimming removed 7 bases at V and 1 base at J, with 16 bases between. CDR1 is LGHNT, CDR2 FRNRAP, per germline. The CDR3 DNA reads TGTGCTAGTGCCGTCGGGGGAGGGCGGAACACTGAAGCTTTCTTT. Translated, it gives CASAVGGGRNTEAFF.

This clonotype was seen more than once but under ten times. The V and J genes are TRBV12-3 or TRBV12-4 and TRBJ1-2; D might be TRBD1 (5 bases). The CDR3 covers 13 residues. V dropped 9 bases and J dropped 1 base, with 12 bases sitting between them. The CDR3 coding sequence is TGTGCCAGTGGGACCGGGGTTAACTATGGCTACACCTTC. As protein: CASGTGVNYGYTF.

The chain recombines TRBV12-3 or TRBV12-4 with TRBJ2-1; D ambiguous. Deletions cut 6 bases from V and 8 bases from J, with 20 bases between. There are 15 residues in the CDR3. CDR3 bases: TGTGCCAGCAGCCGCCCTAATGACGGTACCGATGAGCAGTTCTTC. This sequence encodes CASSRPNDGTDEQFF.